Below, one T cell receptor beta chain is given with its context. The antigen is undetermined. These data come from a study of cytomegalovirus exposure and HLA in healthy donors. Study at large: Counted in an early data release were 75 million to 85 million unique TCRs from HLA-typed donors.

General study points: Sequencing depth across donors, presence/absence analyses assumed, was roughly uniform. A few CMV-associated chains proved CMV antigen-specific in vitro.

When sampled, the donors appeared nominally healthy, though they likely had unrecorded immune exposures. The study ran its PCR with 60 Vbeta and 13 Jbeta primers. The protocol was immunoSEQ multiplex PCR, while the TCRdb copy is restricted to in-frame clones and leaves out a portion. Of about 31,000 clones in the sample, about two thirds were seen once. This CDR3 contains 13 residues. Germline V gene data show CDR1 as LNHDA and CDR2 as SQIVND (reference sequence). V was shortened by 10 bases and J by 1 base, with 11 bases between the two germline ends. The receptor's source is a man aged 35-49 years in good health and CMV-seropositive. This chain links TRBV19 with TRBJ1-5; D is ambiguous. Specimen: PBMCs. The CDR3 nucleotides read TGTGCCACTTCCTTGGAGAGCAATCAGCCCCAGCATTTT. Amino acid sequence: CATSLESNQPQHF.